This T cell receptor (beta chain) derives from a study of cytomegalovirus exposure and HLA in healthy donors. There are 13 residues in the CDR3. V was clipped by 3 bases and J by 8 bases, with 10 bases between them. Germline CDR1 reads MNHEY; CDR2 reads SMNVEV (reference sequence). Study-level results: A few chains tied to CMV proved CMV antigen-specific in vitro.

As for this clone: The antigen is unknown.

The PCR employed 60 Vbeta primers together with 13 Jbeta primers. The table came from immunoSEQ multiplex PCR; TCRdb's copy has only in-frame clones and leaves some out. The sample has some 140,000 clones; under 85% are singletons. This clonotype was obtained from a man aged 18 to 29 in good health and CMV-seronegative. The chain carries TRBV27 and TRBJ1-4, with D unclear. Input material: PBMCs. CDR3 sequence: CASSFLVGEKLFF. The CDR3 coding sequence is TGTGCCAGCAGTTTTCTAGTCGGGGAAAAACTGTTTTTT.